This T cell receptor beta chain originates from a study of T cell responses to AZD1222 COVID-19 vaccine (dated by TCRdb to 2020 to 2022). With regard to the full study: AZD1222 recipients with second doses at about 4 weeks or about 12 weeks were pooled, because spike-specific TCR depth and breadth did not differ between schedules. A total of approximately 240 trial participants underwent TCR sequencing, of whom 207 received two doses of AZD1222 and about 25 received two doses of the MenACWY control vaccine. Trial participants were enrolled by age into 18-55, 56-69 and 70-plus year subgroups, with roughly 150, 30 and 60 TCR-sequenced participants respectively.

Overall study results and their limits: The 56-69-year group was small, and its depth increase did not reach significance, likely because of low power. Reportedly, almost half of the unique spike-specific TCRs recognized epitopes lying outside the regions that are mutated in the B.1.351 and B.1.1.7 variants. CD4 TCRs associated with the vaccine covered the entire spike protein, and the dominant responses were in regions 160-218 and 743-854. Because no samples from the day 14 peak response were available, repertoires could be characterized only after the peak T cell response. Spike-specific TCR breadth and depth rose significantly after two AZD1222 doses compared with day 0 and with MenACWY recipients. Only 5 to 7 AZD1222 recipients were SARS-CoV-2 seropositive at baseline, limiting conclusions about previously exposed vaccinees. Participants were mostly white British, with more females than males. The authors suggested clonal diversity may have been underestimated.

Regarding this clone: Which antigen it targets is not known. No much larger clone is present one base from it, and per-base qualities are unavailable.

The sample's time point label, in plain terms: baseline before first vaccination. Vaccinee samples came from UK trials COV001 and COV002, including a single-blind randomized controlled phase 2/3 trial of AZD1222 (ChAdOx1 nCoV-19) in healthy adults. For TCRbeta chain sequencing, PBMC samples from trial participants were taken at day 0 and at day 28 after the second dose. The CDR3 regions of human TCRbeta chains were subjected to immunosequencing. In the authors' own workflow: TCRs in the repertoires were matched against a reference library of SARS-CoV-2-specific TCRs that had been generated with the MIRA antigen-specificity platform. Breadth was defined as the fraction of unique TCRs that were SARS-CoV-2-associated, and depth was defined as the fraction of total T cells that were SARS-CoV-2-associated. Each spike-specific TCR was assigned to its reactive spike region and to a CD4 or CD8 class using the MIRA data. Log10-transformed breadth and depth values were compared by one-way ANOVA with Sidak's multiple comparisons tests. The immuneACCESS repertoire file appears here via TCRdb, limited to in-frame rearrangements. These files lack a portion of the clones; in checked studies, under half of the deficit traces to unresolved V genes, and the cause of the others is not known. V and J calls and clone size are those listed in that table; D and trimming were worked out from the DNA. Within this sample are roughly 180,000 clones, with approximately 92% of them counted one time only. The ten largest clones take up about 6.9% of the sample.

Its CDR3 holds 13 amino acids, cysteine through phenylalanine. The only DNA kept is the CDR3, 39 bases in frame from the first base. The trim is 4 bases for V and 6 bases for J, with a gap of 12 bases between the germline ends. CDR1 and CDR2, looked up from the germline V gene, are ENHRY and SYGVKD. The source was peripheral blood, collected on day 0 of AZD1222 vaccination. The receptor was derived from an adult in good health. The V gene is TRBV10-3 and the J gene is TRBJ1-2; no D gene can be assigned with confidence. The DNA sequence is TGTGCCATCAGTGGTGGGGAAGAGAATGGCTACACCTTC. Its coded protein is CAISGGEENGYTF.